This TCR beta chain derives from a study of blood T cell repertoires in COVID-19. As for the study in general: COVID-19 samples collected from the United States, Italy and Spain covered acute and convalescent phases. T cells, B-cell-depleted T cells, or PBMCs supplied cDNA or gDNA.

Authors' analysis steps: Nucleated cell number was recorded as an estimate derived from reference gene primer amplification. The assay was immunoSEQ multiplex PCR, and TCRdb's table has in-frame clones only and misses some. The DNA gave D and trimming, while V, J and clone size come from that table. The sample has approximately 76,000 clones; around 80% are singletons. V dropped 0 bases and J dropped 3 bases, with 8 bases sitting between them. The CDR3 length is 14 residues. The germline CDR1 and CDR2 sequences are SGHTA and FQGNSA. Sequenced input: peripheral blood. This clonotype was obtained from a man at least 80 years old with active or convalescent COVID-19. The rearrangement joins TRBV7-2 to TRBJ1-1; TRBD1 is a possible D gene (6 bases). In DNA, the CDR3 is TGTGCCAGCAGCTTAGCCGGGACATACACTGAAGCTTTCTTT. Its translation: CASSLAGTYTEAFF.